This TCR beta chain was sequenced for a study of response to subunit inactivated influenza vaccine. TCRdb used MiXCR to reprocess the RT-PCR reads, holding one entry per CDR3 protein. The table includes roughly 500,000 distinct CDR3 sequences, approximately 24% detected once. Looked up from germline, CDR1 is MNHEY and CDR2 is SVGEGT. The CDR3 has 12 amino acids. The germline V and J ends were trimmed by 2 bases and 4 bases, with 3 bases remaining between them. This clonotype turned up a few times. This same sample was also taken into another study, of T cells expressing NK-cell markers. That work contributes: With UMIs, 5'RACE template switching was used to make TCR beta cDNA. Researchers report these clonotypes also headed the CD3+CD56-NKG2C+ fraction in several donors.

This specimen was CD4+ T cells sorted from PBMCs, taken about 12 days after vaccination. V and J are TRBV6-2 or TRBV6-3 and TRBJ1-5; D is unclear. The sequence was collected from a man in his forties or fifties who received an inactivated influenza vaccine. This CDR3 reads CASSYLNQPQHF. The CDR3, as DNA: TGTGCCAGCAGTTACCTGAATCAGCCCCAGCATTTT.